The rows below give T cell receptor beta chains drawn from one sample of a study of blood T cell repertoires in COVID-19. TCRdb keeps only in-frame clones here, not all; method: immunoSEQ multiplex PCR. The data contain about 75,000 clones, roughly 88% of them singletons. Source material: peripheral blood. These receptors were collected from a human donor in a cohort sampled during active COVID-19. Both conserved end residues are part of each CDR3. D genes are given only for firm matches. Clone size, where shown, is once, few, many, or a class for clones that have expanded.

d_gene	abundance	v_gene	j_gene	CDR3aa	CDR3nt
-	-	TRBV5-5	TRBJ2-5	CASSPYTAGEETQYF	TGTGCCAGCAGCCCTTATACTGCAGGGGAAGAGACCCAGTACTTC
TRBD1	-	TRBV5-1	TRBJ2-2	CASSFTGGTGELFF	TGCGCCAGCAGCTTTACAGGGGGGACCGGGGAGCTGTTTTTT
-	once	TRBV4-3	TRBJ1-5	CASSLGLNQPQHF	TGCGCCAGCAGCCTCGGTCTCAATCAGCCCCAGCATTTT
TRBD2	-	TRBV20-1	TRBJ2-7	CSASRPHLMAGALNSVEQYF	TGCAGTGCTAGTCGTCCCCACCTAATGGCGGGAGCCTTAAACTCCGTCGAGCAGTACTTC
TRBD1	-	TRBV10-3	TRBJ1-6	CAIRAGTGAHSPLHF	TGTGCCATCAGGGCCGGGACAGGGGCGCATTCACCCCTCCACTTT
TRBD1	-	TRBV9	TRBJ2-7	CASSVDGGTGSYEQYF	TGTGCCAGCAGCGTAGACGGCGGGACAGGGTCCTACGAGCAGTACTTC
TRBD1	-	TRBV6-2/TRBV6-3	TRBJ1-5	CASSGTAFNQPQHF	TGTGCCAGCAGTGGGACAGCATTTAATCAGCCCCAGCATTTT
TRBD2	-	TRBV10-3	TRBJ2-2	CATSLAGVGTGELFF	TGTGCCACCAGCCTAGCGGGAGTCGGCACCGGGGAGCTGTTTTTT
TRBD1	-	TRBV7-9	TRBJ1-6	CASSSGTANSPLHF	TGTGCCAGCAGCTCCGGGACAGCCAATTCACCCCTCCACTTT
TRBD2	few	TRBV25-1	TRBJ2-3	CASRVTSGKGDTDTQYF	TGTGCCAGCAGAGTTACTAGCGGCAAAGGCGACACAGATACGCAGTATTTT
-	-	TRBV6-1	TRBJ2-1	CASSEAGGSYYEQFF	TGTGCCAGCAGTGAAGCAGGGGGTAGTTATTATGAGCAGTTCTTC
-	-	TRBV7-7	TRBJ1-6	CASSLDSLSPLHF	TGTGCCAGCAGCTTAGACTCCCTATCACCCCTCCACTTT
-	-	TRBV2	TRBJ1-1	CASSEASTVNTEAFF	TGTGCCAGCAGTGAAGCCTCAACAGTGAACACTGAAGCTTTCTTT
-	-	TRBV28	TRBJ2-1	CASSFVRGIYNEQFF	TGTGCCAGCAGTTTCGTCAGGGGCATCTACAATGAGCAGTTCTTC
-	-	TRBV19	TRBJ2-2	CASSPRAGATGELFF	TGTGCCAGTAGTCCCCGGGCAGGGGCCACCGGGGAGCTGTTTTTT
TRBD2	-	TRBV4-3	TRBJ2-1	CASSLIAGGQVGVNEQFF	TGCGCCAGCAGCCTAATAGCGGGGGGCCAAGTTGGAGTGAATGAGCAGTTCTTC
-	few	TRBV7-9	TRBJ2-1	CASSPTNPSYNEQFF	TGTGCCAGCAGCCCCACTAATCCCTCCTACAATGAGCAGTTCTTC
TRBD1	-	TRBV7-2	TRBJ1-1	CADRELGNTEAFF	TGTGCCGACAGGGAACTAGGGAACACTGAAGCTTTCTTT
-	-	TRBV30	TRBJ2-7	CAWSVRGGGPYEQYF	TGTGCCTGGAGTGTAAGGGGCGGCGGCCCCTACGAGCAGTACTTC
-	once	TRBV28	TRBJ2-3	CASSPLGRRELHF	TGTGCCAGCAGTCCGCTAGGAAGGAGGGAGCTCCATTTT
-	-	TRBV11-2	TRBJ2-1	CASSLVPGYNEQFF	TGTGCCAGCAGCCTCGTCCCCGGGTACAATGAGCAGTTCTTC
-	-	TRBV9	TRBJ2-3	CASSPLGGASTDTQYF	TGTGCCAGCAGCCCCTTAGGGGGGGCTAGCACAGATACGCAGTATTTT
-	-	TRBV5-1	TRBJ1-3	CASSSGSTGSGNTIYF	TGCGCCAGCAGCTCCGGTTCGACAGGCTCTGGAAACACCATATATTTT
-	-	TRBV20-1	TRBJ2-1	CSARDLSEQFF	TGCAGTGCTAGAGATTTGTCAGAGCAGTTCTTC
-	-	TRBV11-3	TRBJ2-2	CASSLGTGYTGELFF	TGTGCCAGCAGCTTAGGTACGGGATACACCGGGGAGCTGTTTTTT
-	few	TRBV7-9	TRBJ1-2	CASSLDLSATINYGYTF	TGTGCCAGCAGCTTAGACTTATCTGCCACCATCAACTATGGCTACACCTTC
TRBD1	-	TRBV10-3	TRBJ1-1	CAISEGTGVSPTEAFF	TGTGCCATCAGTGAAGGGACAGGGGTATCCCCCACTGAAGCTTTCTTT
-	-	TRBV7-2	TRBJ1-2	CASSLGGQFGSGYGYTF	TGTGCCAGCAGCTTAGGAGGACAGTTTGGCTCAGGCTATGGCTACACCTTC
TRBD1	-	TRBV6-1	TRBJ2-7	CASSRGTGSSEQYF	TGTGCCAGCAGTCGCGGGACAGGCAGTTCGGAGCAGTACTTC
TRBD1	-	TRBV7-3	TRBJ2-3	CASSLQGADTQYF	TGTGCCAGCAGCTTACAGGGGGCAGATACGCAGTATTTT
-	-	TRBV6-5	TRBJ2-1	CASTKTSGEQFF	TGTGCCAGCACCAAAACTAGTGGTGAGCAGTTCTTC
-	-	TRBV12-2	TRBJ2-3	CASRLSQAGRGPGLAGGPAQYF	TGTGCAAGTCGCTTATCTCAGGCGGGCAGGGGACCCGGACTAGCGGGAGGGCCGGCGCAGTATTTT
TRBD1	-	TRBV7-7	TRBJ2-7	CASSSSIPPTGSYEQYF	TGTGCCAGCAGCTCCTCGATCCCACCGACAGGGTCCTACGAGCAGTACTTC
-	-	TRBV18	TRBJ1-1	CASSPGRERGRTEAFF	TGTGCCAGCTCACCAGGTAGGGAAAGGGGAAGGACTGAAGCTTTCTTT
TRBD1	-	TRBV7-9	TRBJ1-3	CASSLYPAGGLNF	TGTGCCAGCAGCTTATATCCGGCAGGGGGCTTAAATTTT
TRBD2	-	TRBV5-6	TRBJ2-5	CASSFMSGRKNQETQYF	TGTGCCAGCAGCTTTATGAGCGGGAGGAAAAACCAAGAGACCCAGTACTTC
-	few	TRBV7-8	TRBJ1-2	CASSWDYLNSGYTF	TGTGCCAGCAGCTGGGACTACCTTAATAGTGGCTACACCTTC
TRBD1	-	TRBV3-1/TRBV3-2	TRBJ2-1	CASSPRGPRREQFF	TGTGCCAGCAGCCCTAGGGGGCCCCGTAGGGAGCAGTTCTTC
TRBD1	-	TRBV5-6	TRBJ1-4	CASSLAQGVREKLFF	TGTGCCAGCAGCTTGGCGCAGGGGGTACGTGAAAAACTGTTTTTT
-	-	TRBV27	TRBJ2-5	CASSSQMTGRAETQYF	TGTGCCAGCAGTTCCCAAATGACAGGCCGGGCGGAGACCCAGTACTTC
TRBD1	-	TRBV19	TRBJ2-7	CASSTTGGLYEQYF	TGTGCCAGTAGTACTACAGGGGGCCTCTACGAGCAGTACTTC
-	-	TRBV5-1	TRBJ1-2	CASSWNQGPVLYGYTF	TGCGCCAGCAGCTGGAATCAGGGCCCCGTCCTCTATGGCTACACCTTC
-	-	TRBV15	TRBJ1-1	CATSREFGPTEAFF	TGTGCCACCAGCAGAGAGTTCGGTCCCACTGAAGCTTTCTTT
-	-	TRBV4-3	TRBJ2-5	CASSQEIGGGQETQYF	TGCGCCAGCAGCCAAGAAATAGGGGGGGGCCAAGAGACCCAGTACTTC
-	-	TRBV7-3	TRBJ2-7	CASSLTQETEQYF	TGTGCCAGCAGCTTAACGCAGGAAACCGAGCAGTACTTC
TRBD1	-	TRBV19	TRBJ1-6	CASSPAGTGGVSPLHF	TGTGCCAGTAGTCCAGCCGGGACAGGGGGAGTTTCACCCCTCCACTTT
TRBD2	-	TRBV9	TRBJ2-5	CASSVLAGAGETQYF	TGTGCCAGCAGCGTACTAGCGGGAGCCGGAGAGACCCAGTACTTC
TRBD2	-	TRBV5-4	TRBJ2-7	CASGTPSGDHEQYF	TGTGCCAGCGGCACACCTAGCGGGGACCACGAGCAGTACTTC
TRBD1	few	TRBV5-1	TRBJ2-1	CASSVTGGTYNEQFF	TGCGCCAGCAGCGTTACAGGGGGCACCTACAATGAGCAGTTCTTC
TRBD1	-	TRBV27	TRBJ1-2	CASRWGTGGSGYTF	TGTGCCAGCAGATGGGGGACAGGGGGCTCTGGCTACACCTTC
-	-	TRBV7-2	TRBJ1-3	CASNSGGAGSGNTIYF	TGTGCCAGCAACTCGGGGGGGGCGGGCTCTGGAAACACCATATATTTT
-	-	TRBV11-3	TRBJ1-1	CASSLGHRGMNTEAFF	TGTGCCAGCAGCTTGGGACATCGAGGAATGAACACTGAAGCTTTCTTT
-	-	TRBV7-9	TRBJ2-1	CASSLLRPNNEQFF	TGTGCCAGCAGCCTTTTGCGGCCAAACAATGAGCAGTTCTTC
-	-	TRBV25-1	TRBJ2-3	CASSEFGRGTDTQYF	TGTGCCAGCAGTGAATTTGGCAGGGGCACAGATACGCAGTATTTT
-	-	TRBV21-1	TRBJ1-5	CASSTKNQGNQPQHF	TGTGCCAGCAGCACGAAAAATCAGGGGAATCAGCCCCAGCATTTT
TRBD2	-	TRBV19	TRBJ2-3	CASSIDKRGRSTDTQYF	TGTGCCAGTAGTATAGATAAGCGGGGGCGTAGCACAGATACGCAGTATTTT